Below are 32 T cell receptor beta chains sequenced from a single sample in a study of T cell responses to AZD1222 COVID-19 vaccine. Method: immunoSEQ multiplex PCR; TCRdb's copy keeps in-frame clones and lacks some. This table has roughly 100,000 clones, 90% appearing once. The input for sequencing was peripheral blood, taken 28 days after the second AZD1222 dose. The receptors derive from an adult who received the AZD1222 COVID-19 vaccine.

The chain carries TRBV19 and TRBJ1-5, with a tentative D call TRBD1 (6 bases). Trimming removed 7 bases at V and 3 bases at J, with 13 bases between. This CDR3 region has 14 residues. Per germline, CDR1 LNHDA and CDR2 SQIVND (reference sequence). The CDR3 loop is CASTEQGLNQPQHF. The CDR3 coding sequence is TGTGCCAGTACCGAACAGGGACTCAATCAGCCCCAGCATTTT. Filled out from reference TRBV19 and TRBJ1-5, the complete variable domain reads DGGITQSPKYLFRKEGQNVTLSCEQNLNHDAMYWYRQDPGQGLRLIYYSQIVNDFQKGDIAEGYSVSREKKESFPLTVTSAQKNPTAFYLCASTEQGLNQPQHFGDGTRLSIL.

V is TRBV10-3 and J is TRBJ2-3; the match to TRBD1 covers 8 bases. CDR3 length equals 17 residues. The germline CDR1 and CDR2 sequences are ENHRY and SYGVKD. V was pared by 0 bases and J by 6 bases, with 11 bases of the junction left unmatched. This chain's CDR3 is CAISESEGQGNLDTQYF. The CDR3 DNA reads TGTGCCATCAGTGAGTCGGAAGGACAGGGTAATTTGGATACGCAGTATTTT.

CDR3 protein: CASSPKGQGASPAELFF. The CDR3 DNA is TGCGCCAGCAGCCCGAAGGGACAGGGGGCGTCCCCCGCGGAACTGTTTTTT. The genes are TRBV5-1 and TRBJ1-4, with TRBD1 identical over 12 bases. V shed 4 bases and J 12 bases; nucleotides not matched to a gene: 16. Germline-derived CDR1 and CDR2 are SGHRS and YFSETQ. The CDR3 has 17 amino acids.

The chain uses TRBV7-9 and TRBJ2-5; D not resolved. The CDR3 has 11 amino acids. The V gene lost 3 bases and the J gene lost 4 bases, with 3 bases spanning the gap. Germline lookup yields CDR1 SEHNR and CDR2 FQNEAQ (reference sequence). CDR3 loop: CASSFAETQYF. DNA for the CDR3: TGTGCCAGCAGCTTTGCAGAGACCCAGTACTTC. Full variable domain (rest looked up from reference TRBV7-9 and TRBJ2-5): DTGVSQNPRHKITKRGQNVTFRCDPISEHNRLYWYRQTLGQGPEFLTYFQNEAQLEKSRLLSDRFSAERPKGSFSTLEIQRTEQGDSAMYLCASSFAETQYFGPGTRLLVL.

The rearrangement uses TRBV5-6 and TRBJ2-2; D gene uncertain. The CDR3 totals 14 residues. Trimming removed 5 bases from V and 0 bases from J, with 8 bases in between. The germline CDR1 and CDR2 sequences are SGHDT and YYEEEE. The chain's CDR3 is CASRADPNTGELFF. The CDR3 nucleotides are TGTGCCAGCAGGGCGGACCCGAACACCGGGGAGCTGTTTTTT.

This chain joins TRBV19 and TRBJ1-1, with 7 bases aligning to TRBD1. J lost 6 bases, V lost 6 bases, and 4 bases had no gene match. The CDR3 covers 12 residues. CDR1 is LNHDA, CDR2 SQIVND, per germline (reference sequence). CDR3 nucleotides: TGTGCCAGTAGACGGGACAGCTCTGAAGCTTTCTTT. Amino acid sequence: CASRRDSSEAFF.

Here the CDR3 reads CASSLAASGDTDTQYF. The CDR3 DNA reads TGTGCCAGCAGCTTGGCGGCTAGCGGGGACACAGATACGCAGTATTTT. The genes are TRBV5-6 and TRBJ2-3; TRBD2 agrees at 9 bases. The CDR3 runs to 16 residues. V trimming: 0 bases; J trimming: 2 bases; junction bases outside the gene matches: 4. Germline V lookup: CDR1 SGHDT, CDR2 YYEEEE.

The CDR3 protein is CASSPIPTGSHRYEQYF. CDR3 in DNA: TGTGCCAGCAGCCCCATACCGACAGGTTCCCATCGCTACGAGCAGTACTTC. The genes are TRBV7-3 and TRBJ2-7; the D gene is possibly TRBD1 (6 bases). CDR3 length: 17 residues. Germline-derived CDR1 and CDR2 are SGHTA and FQGTGA. V lost 5 bases and J lost 3, with 23 bases in between.

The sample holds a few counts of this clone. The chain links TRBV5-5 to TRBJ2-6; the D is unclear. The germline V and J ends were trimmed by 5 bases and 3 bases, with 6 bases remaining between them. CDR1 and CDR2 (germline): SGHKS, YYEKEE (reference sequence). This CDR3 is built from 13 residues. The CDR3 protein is CASSLRGANVLTF. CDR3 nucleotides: TGTGCCAGCAGTTTGCGTGGGGCCAACGTCCTGACTTTC.

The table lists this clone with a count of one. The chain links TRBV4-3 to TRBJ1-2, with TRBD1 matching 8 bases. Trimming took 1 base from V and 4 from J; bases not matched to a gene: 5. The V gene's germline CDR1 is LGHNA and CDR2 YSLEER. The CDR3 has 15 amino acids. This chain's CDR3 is CASSQGPGTGYGYTF. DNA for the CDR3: TGCGCCAGCAGCCAAGGCCCCGGGACAGGCTATGGCTACACCTTC.

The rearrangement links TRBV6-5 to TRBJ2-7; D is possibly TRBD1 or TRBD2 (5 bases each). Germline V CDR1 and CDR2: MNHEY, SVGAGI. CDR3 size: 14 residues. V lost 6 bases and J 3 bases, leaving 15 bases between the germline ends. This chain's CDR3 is CASRGVGSNYEQYF. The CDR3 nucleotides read TGTGCCAGCAGGGGGGTGGGGTCGAACTACGAGCAGTACTTC.

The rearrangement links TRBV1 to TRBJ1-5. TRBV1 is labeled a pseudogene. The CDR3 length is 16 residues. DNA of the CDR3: TGCACCAGCAGCCAAGATCAGGGCGGGGGCAATCAGCCCCAGCATTTT. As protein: CTSSQDQGGGNQPQHF.

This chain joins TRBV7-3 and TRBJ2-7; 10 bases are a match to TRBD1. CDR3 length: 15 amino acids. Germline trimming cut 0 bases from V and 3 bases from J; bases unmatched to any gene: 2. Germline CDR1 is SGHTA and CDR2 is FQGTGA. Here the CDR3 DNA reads TGTGCCAGCAGCTTAACCGGGACAGGGGACTACGAGCAGTACTTC. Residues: CASSLTGTGDYEQYF.

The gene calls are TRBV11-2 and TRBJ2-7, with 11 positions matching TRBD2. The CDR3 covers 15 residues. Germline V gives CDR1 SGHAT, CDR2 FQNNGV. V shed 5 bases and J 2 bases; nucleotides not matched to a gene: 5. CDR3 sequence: CASSHSSGGAYEQYF. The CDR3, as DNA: TGTGCCAGCAGCCACAGTAGCGGGGGGGCCTACGAGCAGTACTTC.

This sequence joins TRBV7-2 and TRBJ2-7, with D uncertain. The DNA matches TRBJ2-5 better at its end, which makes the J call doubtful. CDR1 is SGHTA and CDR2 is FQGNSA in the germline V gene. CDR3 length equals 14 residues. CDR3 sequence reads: CASSLGGRKETQYF. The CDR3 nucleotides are TGTGCCAGCAGCTTAGGCGGCCGAAAAGAGACCCAGTACTTC.

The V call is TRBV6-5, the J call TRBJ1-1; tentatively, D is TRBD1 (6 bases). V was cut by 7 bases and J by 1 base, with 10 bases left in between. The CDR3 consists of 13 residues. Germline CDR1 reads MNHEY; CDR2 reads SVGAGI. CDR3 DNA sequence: TGTGCCAGCAAGCTGACAGGGAACACTGAAGCTTTCTTT. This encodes CASKLTGNTEAFF.

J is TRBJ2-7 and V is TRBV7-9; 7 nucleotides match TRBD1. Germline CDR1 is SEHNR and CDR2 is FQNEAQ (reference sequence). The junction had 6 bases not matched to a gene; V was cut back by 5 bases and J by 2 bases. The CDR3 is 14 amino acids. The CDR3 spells CASSLGGQTYEQYF. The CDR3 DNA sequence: TGTGCCAGCAGCCTAGGGGGACAGACCTACGAGCAGTACTTC. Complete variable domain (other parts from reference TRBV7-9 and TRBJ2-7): DTGVSQNPRHKITKRGQNVTFRCDPISEHNRLYWYRQTLGQGPEFLTYFQNEAQLEKSRLLSDRFSAERPKGSFSTLEIQRTEQGDSAMYLCASSLGGQTYEQYFGPGTRLTVT.

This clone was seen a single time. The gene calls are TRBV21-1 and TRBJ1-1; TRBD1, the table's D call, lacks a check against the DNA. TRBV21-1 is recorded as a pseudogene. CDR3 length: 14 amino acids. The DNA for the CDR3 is TGTGCCAGCAGCACCTTACATTCCCCCACTGAAGCTTTCTTT. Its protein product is CASSTLHSPTEAFF.

The CDR3 loop reads CASSPGVRSGTGNEQYF. The CDR3 bases are TGTGCCAGCAGCCCGGGGGTGCGGTCCGGGACAGGGAACGAGCAGTACTTC. The chain employs TRBV7-2 and TRBJ2-7, with 9 bases that match TRBD1. After removal of 5 bases from V and 5 bases from J, the junction contained 16 bases not matched to a gene. There are 17 residues in the CDR3. Germline V gives CDR1 SGHTA, CDR2 FQGNSA.

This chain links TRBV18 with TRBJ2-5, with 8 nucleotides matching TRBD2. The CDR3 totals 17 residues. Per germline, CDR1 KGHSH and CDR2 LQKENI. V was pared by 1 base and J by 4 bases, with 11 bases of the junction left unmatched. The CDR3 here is CASSPRESGGQGETQYF. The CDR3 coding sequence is TGTGCCAGCTCACCACGAGAAAGCGGGGGCCAGGGAGAGACCCAGTACTTC.

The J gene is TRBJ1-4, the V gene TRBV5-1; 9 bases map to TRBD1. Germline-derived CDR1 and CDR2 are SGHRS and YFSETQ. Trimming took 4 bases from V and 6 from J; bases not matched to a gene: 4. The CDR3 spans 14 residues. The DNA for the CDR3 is TGCGCCAGCAGCCCGGACAGGGGCTATGAAAAACTGTTTTTT. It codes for CASSPDRGYEKLFF.

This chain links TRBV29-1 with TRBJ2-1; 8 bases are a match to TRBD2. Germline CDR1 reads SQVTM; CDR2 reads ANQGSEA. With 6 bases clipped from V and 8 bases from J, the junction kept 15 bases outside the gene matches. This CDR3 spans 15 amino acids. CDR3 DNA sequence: TGCAGCGTGGCCCTCGGGGGGGGCCGCTCGGATGAGCAGTTCTTC. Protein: CSVALGGGRSDEQFF.

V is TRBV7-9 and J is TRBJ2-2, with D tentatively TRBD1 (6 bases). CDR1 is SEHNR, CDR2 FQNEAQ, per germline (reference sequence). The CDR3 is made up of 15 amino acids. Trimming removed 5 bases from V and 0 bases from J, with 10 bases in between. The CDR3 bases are TGTGCCAGCAGCCTGACAGGATCGAACACCGGGGAGCTGTTTTTT. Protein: CASSLTGSNTGELFF.

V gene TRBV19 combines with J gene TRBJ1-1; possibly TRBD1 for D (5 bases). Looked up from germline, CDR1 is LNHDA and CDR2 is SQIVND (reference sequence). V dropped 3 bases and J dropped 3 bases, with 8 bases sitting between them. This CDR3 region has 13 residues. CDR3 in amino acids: CASSMDTHTEAFF. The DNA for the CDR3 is TGTGCCAGTAGTATGGACACCCACACTGAAGCTTTCTTT.

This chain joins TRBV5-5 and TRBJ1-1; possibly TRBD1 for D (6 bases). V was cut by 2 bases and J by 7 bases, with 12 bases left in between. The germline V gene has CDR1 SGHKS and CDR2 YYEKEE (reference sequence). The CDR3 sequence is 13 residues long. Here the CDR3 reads CASSFFEGGEAFF. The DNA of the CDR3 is TGTGCCAGCAGCTTTTTTGAGGGGGGTGAAGCTTTCTTT.

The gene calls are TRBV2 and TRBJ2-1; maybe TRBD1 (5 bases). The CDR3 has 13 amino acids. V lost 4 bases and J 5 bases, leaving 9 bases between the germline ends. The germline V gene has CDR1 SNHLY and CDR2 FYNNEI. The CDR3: CASSAGFNNEQFF. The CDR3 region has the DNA TGTGCCAGCAGTGCAGGGTTTAACAATGAGCAGTTCTTC.

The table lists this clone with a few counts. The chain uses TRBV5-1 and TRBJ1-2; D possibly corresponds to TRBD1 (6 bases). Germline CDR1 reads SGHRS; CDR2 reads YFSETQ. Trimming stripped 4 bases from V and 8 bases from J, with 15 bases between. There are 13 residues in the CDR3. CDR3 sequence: CASSINRASGYTF. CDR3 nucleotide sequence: TGCGCCAGCAGCATCAACAGGGCAAGCGGCTACACCTTC. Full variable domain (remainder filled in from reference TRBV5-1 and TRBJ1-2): KAGVTQTPRYLIKTRGQQVTLSCSPISGHRSVSWYQQTPGQGLQFLFEYFSETQRNKGNFPGRFSGRQFSNSRSEMNVSTLELGDSALYLCASSINRASGYTFGSGTRLTVV.

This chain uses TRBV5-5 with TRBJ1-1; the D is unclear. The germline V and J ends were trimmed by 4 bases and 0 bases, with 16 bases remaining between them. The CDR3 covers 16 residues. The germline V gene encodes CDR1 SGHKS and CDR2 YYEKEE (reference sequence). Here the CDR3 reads CASSLAPTRVNTEAFF. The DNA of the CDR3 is TGTGCCAGCAGCCTAGCCCCAACTAGGGTGAACACTGAAGCTTTCTTT. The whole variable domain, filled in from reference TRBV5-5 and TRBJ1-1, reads DAGVTQSPTHLIKTRGQQVTLRCSPISGHKSVSWYQQVLGQGPQFIFQYYEKEERGRGNFPDRFSARQFPNYSSELNVNALLLGDSALYLCASSLAPTRVNTEAFFGQGTRLTVV.

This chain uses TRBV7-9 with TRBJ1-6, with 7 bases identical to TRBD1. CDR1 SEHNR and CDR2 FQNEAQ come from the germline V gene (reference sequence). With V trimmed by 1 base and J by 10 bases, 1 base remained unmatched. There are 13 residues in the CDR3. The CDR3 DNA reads TGTGCCAGCAGCTTAGGACAGGGCTCACCCCTCCACTTT. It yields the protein CASSLGQGSPLHF.

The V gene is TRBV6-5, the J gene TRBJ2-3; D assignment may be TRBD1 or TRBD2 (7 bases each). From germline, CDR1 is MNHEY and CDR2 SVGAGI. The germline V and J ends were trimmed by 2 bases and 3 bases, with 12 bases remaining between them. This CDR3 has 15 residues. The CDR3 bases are TGTGCCAGCAGTTACCAGGGGGGGAAAACAGATACGCAGTATTTT. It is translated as CASSYQGGKTDTQYF.

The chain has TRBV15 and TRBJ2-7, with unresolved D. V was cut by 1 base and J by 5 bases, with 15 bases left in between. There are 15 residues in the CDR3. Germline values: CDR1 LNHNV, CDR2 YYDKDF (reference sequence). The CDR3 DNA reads TGTGCCACCAGCAGAGCCCCGGCAGAGGTCGACGAGCAGTACTTC. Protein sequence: CATSRAPAEVDEQYF.

This chain's CDR3 is CASSDGQGGSDTQYF. CDR3 sequence (DNA): TGTGCCAGCAGTGACGGACAGGGAGGCTCAGATACGCAGTATTTT. The rearrangement links TRBV6-4 to TRBJ2-3; 8 positions agree with TRBD1. V dropped 2 bases and J dropped 4; count of bases not matched to a gene: 5. From germline, CDR1 is MRHNA and CDR2 SNTAGT. The CDR3 has 15 amino acids.